These T cell receptor beta chains were read from a single sample in a study of OX40 agonist ivuxolimab in advanced cancers. The table came from immunoSEQ multiplex PCR; TCRdb's copy has only in-frame clones and leaves some out. This table holds around 3,600 clones, roughly 79% found once. The source was CD4+ or CD8+ T cells sorted from blood, collected in a trial of the OX40 agonist ivuxolimab. The receptors derive from an adult with an advanced solid tumor such as melanoma, head and neck, liver or kidney cancer. Each CDR3 is given with its conserved first and last residue. D genes are given only for firm matches. Clone size is given for some rows only: seen once, a few or many times, or a class if the clone is expanded.

TRBD1 | 16 | TRBJ2-7 | once | TRBV9 | TGTGCCAGCAGCGTACAGCCCGGGACAGGGGATCAAGAGCAGTACTTC | CASSVQPGTGDQEQYF
TRBD1 | 14 | TRBJ1-1 | few | TRBV30 | TGTGCCTTTTGCTGGGACAGCCAGAACACTGAAGCTTTCTTT | CAFCWDSQNTEAFF
NA | 12 | TRBJ2-3 | NA | TRBV5-6 | TGTGCCAGCAGCTTGGTTGGAGATACGCAGTATTTT | CASSLVGDTQYF
NA | 14 | TRBJ2-7 | medium-sized | TRBV28 | TGTGCCATCCAGTTCAGAGACCGGAGCTACGAGCAGTACTTC | CAIQFRDRSYEQYF
TRBD2 | 16 | TRBJ2-2 | NA | TRBV27 | TGTGCCAGCAGTTTCTTTAGCGGGGCGAACACCGGGGAGCTGTTTTTT | CASSFFSGANTGELFF
NA | 13 | TRBJ2-5 | once | TRBV10-2 | TGCGCCAGCAGGATAGACAATCAAGAGACCCAGTACTTC | CASRIDNQETQYF
TRBD1 | 15 | TRBJ2-1 | NA | TRBV4-3 | TGCGCCAGCAGCCTTCTGACAGGGGGAAGGAATGAGCAGTTCTTC | CASSLLTGGRNEQFF
NA | 14 | TRBJ2-7 | NA | TRBV13 | TGTGCCAGCAGCTTTGAAGGGGGGTCCTACGAGCAGTACTTC | CASSFEGGSYEQYF
TRBD1 | 14 | TRBJ2-2 | NA | TRBV9 | TGTGCCAGCAGCGTCCAGGGACAGGCGACGGAGCTGTTTTTT | CASSVQGQATELFF
NA | 16 | TRBJ2-1 | NA | TRBV11-2 | TGTGCCAGCAGCTTAACCTCGGGGACGAGATTCAATGAGCAGTTCTTC | CASSLTSGTRFNEQFF
NA | 12 | TRBJ1-2 | NA | TRBV7-2 | TGTGCCAGCAGCTTTGTGGACTATGGCTACACCTTC | CASSFVDYGYTF
NA | 13 | TRBJ1-2 | NA | TRBV7-9 | TGTGCCAGCAGGGCAGGGGATAACTATGGCTACACCTTC | CASRAGDNYGYTF
NA | 16 | TRBJ2-2 | NA | TRBV4-3 | TGCGCCAGCAGCCAAGATGTAGAGGGTGGCACCGGGGAGCTGTTTTTT | CASSQDVEGGTGELFF
NA | 16 | TRBJ1-5 | NA | TRBV6-9 | TGTGCCAGCAGTCCCACAGGGCGAGGAGGCAATCAGCCCCGGCATTTT | CASSPTGRGGNQPRHF
NA | 15 | TRBJ2-3 | once | TRBV9 | TGTGCCAGCAGCGTGGGCGGAGCCAGCACAGATACGCAGTATTTT | CASSVGGASTDTQYF
NA | 17 | TRBJ1-4 | NA | TRBV5-1 | TGCGCCAGCAGCTTTTACTTTACCGGATCCGGGGATGAAAAACTGTTTTTT | CASSFYFTGSGDEKLFF
TRBD1 | 13 | TRBJ1-2 | NA | TRBV12-5 | TGTGCTAGTGGTTTGGGAACCGGGACAGGGGAGACCTTC | CASGLGTGTGETF
NA | 15 | TRBJ2-3 | NA | TRBV7-9 | TGTGCCAGCAGCTCATTACCTGACAGGACAGATACGCAGTATTTT | CASSSLPDRTDTQYF
NA | 12 | TRBJ2-2 | NA | TRBV7-9 | TGTGCCAGCCCTAGGGCCACCGGGGAGCTGTTTTTT | CASPRATGELFF
TRBD2 | 13 | TRBJ2-7 | NA | TRBV28 | TGTGCCAGCAGTTTACTGACGGGAGGCGAGCAGTACTTC | CASSLLTGGEQYF
NA | 13 | TRBJ2-5 | NA | TRBV5-1 | TGCGCCAGCGCCTTGCTAATCCAAGAGACCCAGTACTTC | CASALLIQETQYF
TRBD2 | 11 | TRBJ2-1 | NA | TRBV4-3 | TGCGCCAGCAGCTTCGGGGGGGAGCAGTTCTTC | CASSFGGEQFF
NA | 14 | TRBJ2-7 | NA | TRBV9 | TGTGCCAGCAGCGTAGCGGGGACCGCCTACGAGCAGTACTTC | CASSVAGTAYEQYF
NA | 17 | TRBJ1-1 | NA | TRBV28 | TGTGCCAGCAGTTTAACCCGGACGACAGAGATGAACACTGAAGCTTTCTTT | CASSLTRTTEMNTEAFF
TRBD2 | 18 | TRBJ2-1 | NA | TRBV4-3 | TGCGCCAGCAGCCCAACGGGCGGCGGGAGGTTATTTAAAAATGAGCAGTTCTTC | CASSPTGGGRLFKNEQFF
TRBD1 | 16 | TRBJ2-2 | few | TRBV6-4 | TGTGCCAGCAGTGCCAGACAGGGGGCGAGAACCGGGGAGCTGTTTTTT | CASSARQGARTGELFF